This T cell receptor (beta chain) was captured in a study of breast tumors, draining lymph nodes, adjacent tissues. The lymph nodes were axillary draining lymph nodes from breast cancer patients. From germline, CDR1 is SGHKS and CDR2 YYEKEE (reference sequence). The V and J ends lost 1 base and 5 bases respectively, with 6 bases between them. The CDR3 is made up of 12 amino acids. TCRdb reanalysed the multiplex PCR reads using MiXCR and keeps one entry per CDR3 protein. The sample contains around 230,000 distinct CDR3 sequences, about 34% of which appear only once. The specimen was axillary lymph node tissue. The gene calls are TRBV5-5 and TRBJ2-5; D ambiguous. The receptor comes from a female donor with breast cancer. Some clones in this sample may be carry-over from other donors' samples. The CDR3 reads CASSLFGETQYF. In DNA form, the CDR3 reads TGTGCCAGCAGCTTGTTCGGGGAGACCCAGTACTTC. Filled out from reference TRBV5-5 and TRBJ2-5, the complete variable domain reads DAGVTQSPTHLIKTRGQQVTLRCSPISGHKSVSWYQQVLGQGPQFIFQYYEKEERGRGNFPDRFSARQFPNYSSELNVNALLLGDSALYLCASSLFGETQYFGPGTRLLVL.